This T cell receptor beta chain was captured in a study of control samples from healthy donors and cancer patients. Repertoires were generated with immunoSEQ multiplex PCR, while TCRdb's copy carries only in-frame clones and drops some. This sample has around 96,000 clones, with 80% to 95% found just once. Trimming removed 10 bases at V and 5 bases at J, with 15 bases between. The CDR3 sequence is 14 residues long. Germline loops: CDR1 MNHEY, CDR2 SVGAGI. This chain uses TRBV6-5 with TRBJ1-6; D remains ambiguous. This TCR came from a man aged 18-30 years in good health. The sequencing input was blood. As DNA, the CDR3 is TGTGCCACCAGGCCGGCCCTCAATAATTCACCCCTCCACTTT. This sequence encodes CATRPALNNSPLHF.